The 14 T cell receptor beta chains presented below share a single source sample, sequenced in a study of blood T cell repertoires in COVID-19. Clones were read by immunoSEQ multiplex PCR, and TCRdb kept only the in-frame ones, dropping some. The sample has roughly 75,000 clones, roughly four fifths seen once. Sequenced input: peripheral blood. These receptors all stem from a man aged 45 to 65 with acute or convalescent COVID-19.

This clone was observed once. The chain has TRBV4-2 and TRBJ1-1; a weak D match, TRBD1 (6 bases). The CDR3 extends over 12 amino acids. CDR1 and CDR2 from the germline V gene are LGHNA and YNFKEQ. Deletions cut 11 bases from V and 4 bases from J, with 14 bases between. CDR3 sequence reads: CAFGGAFTEAFF. Written as DNA, the CDR3 is TGTGCCTTCGGGGGGGCGTTCACTGAAGCTTTCTTT.

V gene TRBV24-1 combines with J gene TRBJ2-5; TRBD2 agrees at 9 bases. CDR3 length: 16 amino acids. Germline V CDR1 and CDR2: KGHDR, SFDVKD. J lost 1 base, V lost 4 bases, and 6 bases had no gene match. Here the CDR3 reads CATSDTSGGSQETQYF. CDR3 DNA sequence: TGTGCCACCAGTGACACCAGCGGGGGGTCCCAAGAGACCCAGTACTTC.

This clone was seen a single time. V is TRBV5-1 and J is TRBJ2-3, with TRBD1 matching 9 bases. Germline V CDR1 and CDR2: SGHRS, YFSETQ. The CDR3 extends over 15 amino acids. Trimming took 2 bases from V and 2 from J; bases not matched to a gene: 3. The CDR3, as DNA: TGCGCCAGCAGCTTACAGGGGGCCTACACAGATACGCAGTATTTT. It yields the protein CASSLQGAYTDTQYF.

The rearrangement joins TRBV6-2 or TRBV6-3 to TRBJ1-2; no firm D call. Trimming removed 5 bases at V and 3 bases at J, with 31 bases between. Looked up from germline, CDR1 is MNHEY and CDR2 is SVGEGT. There are 20 residues in the CDR3. CDR3 protein: CASSPPSLLGTRVNDYGYTF. DNA of the CDR3: TGTGCCAGCAGTCCCCCCAGTCTCCTCGGAACGAGGGTTAACGACTATGGCTACACCTTC.

The J gene is TRBJ2-3, the V gene TRBV15; TRBD1 might be the D (6 bases). The V and J ends lost 3 bases and 0 bases respectively, with 16 bases between them. This CDR3 contains 17 residues. The germline gives CDR1 LNHNV, CDR2 YYDKDF (reference sequence). The CDR3 sequence: CATSRLLAGASTDTQYF. DNA of the CDR3: TGTGCCACCAGCAGGTTATTGGCAGGGGCTAGCACAGATACGCAGTATTTT.

V usage is TRBV5-1 and J usage is TRBJ2-2, with D possibly being TRBD1 (7 bases). This CDR3 region has 15 residues. Germline lookup yields CDR1 SGHRS and CDR2 YFSETQ. The V gene lost 4 bases and the J gene lost 3 bases, with 13 bases spanning the gap. The DNA for the CDR3 is TGCGCCAGCAGCGAAGGGGGCGGGGACACCGGGGAGCTGTTTTTT. Residues: CASSEGGGDTGELFF.

The CDR3 nucleotides read TGTGCCAATCGGGGGAGTGGAGATACGCAGTATTTT. It encodes CANRGSGDTQYF. The V gene is TRBV10-3, the J gene TRBJ2-3; maybe TRBD2 (6 bases). The CDR3 covers 12 residues. V was shortened by 10 bases and J by 5 bases, with 13 bases between the two germline ends. Per the germline V gene, CDR1 is ENHRY and CDR2 is SYGVKD.

The chain uses TRBV12-2 and TRBJ1-3. TRBV12-2 is shown as a pseudogene. The CDR3 has 17 residues. The CDR3 DNA reads TGTGCAAGTCGCTTTCATGCGGACGGGAACTCTGGAAACACCATATATTTT. Translating gives CASRFHADGNSGNTIYF.

J is TRBJ1-1 and V is TRBV4-1, with 7 nucleotides matching TRBD1. Germline trimming cut 7 bases from V and 0 bases from J; bases unmatched to any gene: 2. This CDR3 is built from 13 residues. Germline loops: CDR1 MGHRA, CDR2 YSYEKL. CDR3: CASTDRVNTEAFF. The CDR3 DNA follows: TGCGCCAGCACAGACAGGGTGAACACTGAAGCTTTCTTT.

This clone was counted a single time. The rearrangement links TRBV24-1 to TRBJ2-1, with TRBD2 matching 8 bases. Germline CDR1 reads KGHDR; CDR2 reads SFDVKD. After removal of 4 bases from V and 9 bases from J, the junction contained 13 bases not matched to a gene. The CDR3 spans 16 residues. For the CDR3, the DNA is TGTGCCACCAGTGACACCCGGAGCGGGAGCGGTAGTGAGCAGTTCTTC. Its protein is CATSDTRSGSGSEQFF.

This clone was detected only once. The V gene is TRBV3-1 (or the pseudogene TRBV3-2), the J gene TRBJ2-2, with D possibly TRBD1 on 6 matching bases. The CDR3 length is 14 residues. Trimming shortened V by 4 bases and J by 6 bases, and 12 bases separated the two germline ends. Germline V gene data show CDR1 as LGHDT and CDR2 as YNNKEL (reference sequence). The CDR3 nucleotides are TGTGCCAGCAGCCTCAGGGGAACCTCCGGGGAGCTGTTTTTT. It codes for CASSLRGTSGELFF.

This clone was recorded a few times. J is TRBJ2-4 and V is TRBV2, with D unclear. The germline gives CDR1 SNHLY, CDR2 FYNNEI. CDR3 size: 11 residues. V was shortened by 8 bases and J by 1 base, with 3 bases between the two germline ends. The CDR3 sequence: CASQAKNIQYF. CDR3 DNA sequence: TGTGCCAGCCAGGCCAAAAACATTCAGTACTTC.

In the case of this clone: This sample also contains other DNA sequences that code for the same CDR3. The chain carries TRBV6-5 and TRBJ2-5, with TRBD2 matching over 11 bases. Germline V gene data show CDR1 as MNHEY and CDR2 as SVGAGI. There are 14 residues in the CDR3. After removal of 4 bases from V and 2 bases from J, the junction contained 0 bases not matched to a gene. The CDR3 sequence: CASSWTSGQETQYF. The CDR3 DNA reads TGTGCCAGCAGTTGGACTAGCGGGCAAGAGACCCAGTACTTC.

V is TRBV29-1 and J is TRBJ1-1; D remains unclear. CDR3 length: 12 residues. Trimming stripped 7 bases from V and 1 base from J, with 10 bases between. The germline CDR1 and CDR2 sequences are SQVTM and ANQGSEA. The CDR3 DNA reads as TGCAGCGCCAGTAGCCCGAACACTGAAGCTTTCTTT. It yields the protein CSASSPNTEAFF.